This T cell receptor beta chain came from a study of cytomegalovirus exposure and HLA in healthy donors. Study details: There were 350 to 400 genotyped donors. Of these, roughly 84% fell in the genetic ancestry cluster associated with self-reported Caucasian donors.

Turning to this clone: Its matching antigen is unknown.

PCR used 60 Vbeta primers and 13 Jbeta primers. Method: immunoSEQ multiplex PCR; TCRdb's copy keeps in-frame clones and lacks some. The profile shows 100,000 or so clones, roughly 70% of them singletons. In germline, CDR1 is SQVTM, CDR2 ANQGSEA. The CDR3 extends over 11 amino acids. V lost 0 bases, J lost 13 bases, and 5 bases stayed unmatched. Study-wide findings and caveats: Later work showed greater clonal expansion in HLA-associated TCR beta chains than in equally common others. Associated with cytomegalovirus, according to the listing, were 170 or so TCR beta chains. In an earlier analysis, productive rearrangement rates for most beta V segments clustered near 87% or 30%.

The sample taken for sequencing was PBMCs. This clonotype was sampled from a man aged 50-60 years in good health and CMV-seronegative. This sequence joins TRBV29-1 and TRBJ1-2; 7 nucleotides match TRBD1. CDR3 loop: CSVEDRDRGTF. Here the CDR3 DNA reads TGCAGCGTTGAAGATCGGGACAGAGGCACCTTC.